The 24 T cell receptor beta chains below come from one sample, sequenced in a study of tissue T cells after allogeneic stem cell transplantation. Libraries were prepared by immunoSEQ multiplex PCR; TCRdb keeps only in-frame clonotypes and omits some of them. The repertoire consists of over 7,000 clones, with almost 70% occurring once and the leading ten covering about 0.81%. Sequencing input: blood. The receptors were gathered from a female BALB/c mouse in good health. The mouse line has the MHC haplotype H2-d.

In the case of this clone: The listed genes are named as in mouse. CDR3: CASSPLGSAETLYF. CDR3 DNA, as far as it was read: TGTGCTAGCAGTCCGCTGGGTAGTGCAGAAACGCTGTAT. The gene calls are TRBV29 and TRBJ2-3; the D gene is possibly TRBD2 (5 bases). The CDR3 end falls 1 residue outside the read, so it is completed with the germline J gene. The germline CDR1 and CDR2 sequences are MSHET and SYDVDS. This CDR3 is built from 14 residues. V lost 5 bases, J lost 0 bases, and 9 bases lay in between.

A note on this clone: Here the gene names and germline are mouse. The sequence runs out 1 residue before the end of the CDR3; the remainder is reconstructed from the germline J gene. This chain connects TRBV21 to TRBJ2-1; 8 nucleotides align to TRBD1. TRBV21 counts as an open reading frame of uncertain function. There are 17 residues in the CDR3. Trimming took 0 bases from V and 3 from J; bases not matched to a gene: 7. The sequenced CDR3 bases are TGTGCTAGCAGTCAATCGACGGGCGGACAGGGCTATGCTGAGCAGTTC. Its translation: CASSQSTGGQGYAEQF. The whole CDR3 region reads CASSQSTGGQGYAEQFF.

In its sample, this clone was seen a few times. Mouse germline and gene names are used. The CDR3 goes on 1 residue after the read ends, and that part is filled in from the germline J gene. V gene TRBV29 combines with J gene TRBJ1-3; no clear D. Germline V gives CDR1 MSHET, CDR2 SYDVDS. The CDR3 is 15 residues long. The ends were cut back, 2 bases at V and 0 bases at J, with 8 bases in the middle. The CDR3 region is CASSLISNSGNTLYF. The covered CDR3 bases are TGTGCTAGCAGTTTAATTTCTAATTCTGGAAATACGCTCTAT.

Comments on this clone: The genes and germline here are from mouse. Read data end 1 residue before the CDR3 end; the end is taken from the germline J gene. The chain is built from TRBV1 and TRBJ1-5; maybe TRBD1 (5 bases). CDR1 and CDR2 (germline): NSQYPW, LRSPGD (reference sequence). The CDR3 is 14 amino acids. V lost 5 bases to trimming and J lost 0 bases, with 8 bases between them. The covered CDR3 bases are TGCACCTGCAGTTTGGGGGGTAACAACCAGGCTCCGCTT. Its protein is CTCSLGGNNQAPL. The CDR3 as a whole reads CTCSLGGNNQAPLF.

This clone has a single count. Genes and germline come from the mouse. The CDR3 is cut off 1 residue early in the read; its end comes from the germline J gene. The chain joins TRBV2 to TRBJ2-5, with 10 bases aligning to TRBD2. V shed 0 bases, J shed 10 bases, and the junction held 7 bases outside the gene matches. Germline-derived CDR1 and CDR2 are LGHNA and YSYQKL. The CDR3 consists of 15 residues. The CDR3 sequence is CASSQDRGLGVPQYF. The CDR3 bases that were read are TGTGCCAGCAGCCAAGATAGAGGACTGGGGGTCCCCCAGTAC. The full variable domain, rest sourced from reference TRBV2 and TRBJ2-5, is DPKIIQKPKYLVAVTGSEKILICEQYLGHNAMYWYRQSAKKPLEFMFSYSYQKLMDNQTASSRFQPQSSKKNHLDLQITALKPDDSATYFCASSQDRGLGVPQYFGPGTRLLVL.

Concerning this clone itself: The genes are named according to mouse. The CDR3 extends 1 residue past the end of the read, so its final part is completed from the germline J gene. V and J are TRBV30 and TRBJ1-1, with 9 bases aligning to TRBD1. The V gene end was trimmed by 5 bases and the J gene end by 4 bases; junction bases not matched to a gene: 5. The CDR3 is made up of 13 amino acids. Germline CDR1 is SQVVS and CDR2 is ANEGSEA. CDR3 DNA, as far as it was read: TGTAGTTCTGAGGGACAGGGTGGCACAGAAGTCTTC. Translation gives CSSEGQGGTEVF. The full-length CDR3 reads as CSSEGQGGTEVFF.

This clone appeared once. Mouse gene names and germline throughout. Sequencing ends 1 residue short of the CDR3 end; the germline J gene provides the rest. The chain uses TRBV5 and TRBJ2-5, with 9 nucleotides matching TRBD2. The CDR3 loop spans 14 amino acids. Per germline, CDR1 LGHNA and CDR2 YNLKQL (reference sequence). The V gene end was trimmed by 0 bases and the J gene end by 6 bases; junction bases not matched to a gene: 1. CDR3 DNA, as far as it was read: TGTGCCAGCAGCCAAGATTGGGGGGGCGACACCCAGTAC. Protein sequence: CASSQDWGGDTQY. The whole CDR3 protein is CASSQDWGGDTQYF.

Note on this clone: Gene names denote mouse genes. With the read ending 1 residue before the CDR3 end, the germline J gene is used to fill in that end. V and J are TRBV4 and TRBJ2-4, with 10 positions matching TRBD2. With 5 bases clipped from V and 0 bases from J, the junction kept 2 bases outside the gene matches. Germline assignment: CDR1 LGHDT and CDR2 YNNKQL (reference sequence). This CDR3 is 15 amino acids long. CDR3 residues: CASSRTGGSQNTLYF. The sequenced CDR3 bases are TGTGCCAGCAGCCGGACTGGGGGTAGTCAAAACACCTTGTAC.

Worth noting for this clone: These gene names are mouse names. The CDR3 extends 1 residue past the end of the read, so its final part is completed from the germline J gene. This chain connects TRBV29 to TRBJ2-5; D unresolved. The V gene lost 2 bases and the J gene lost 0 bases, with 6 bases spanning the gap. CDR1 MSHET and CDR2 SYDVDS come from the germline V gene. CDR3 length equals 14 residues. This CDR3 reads CASSLRQNQDTQYF. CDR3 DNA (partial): TGTGCTAGCAGTTTACGGCAGAACCAAGACACCCAGTAC.

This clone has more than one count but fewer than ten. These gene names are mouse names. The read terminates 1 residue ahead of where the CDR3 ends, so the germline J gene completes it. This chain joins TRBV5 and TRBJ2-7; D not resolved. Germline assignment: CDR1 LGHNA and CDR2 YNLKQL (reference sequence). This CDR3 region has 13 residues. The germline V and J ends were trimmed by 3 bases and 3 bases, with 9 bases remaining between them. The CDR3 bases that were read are TGTGCCAGCAGCCACCCCGACAACTATGAACAGTAC. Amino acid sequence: CASSHPDNYEQY. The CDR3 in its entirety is CASSHPDNYEQYF.

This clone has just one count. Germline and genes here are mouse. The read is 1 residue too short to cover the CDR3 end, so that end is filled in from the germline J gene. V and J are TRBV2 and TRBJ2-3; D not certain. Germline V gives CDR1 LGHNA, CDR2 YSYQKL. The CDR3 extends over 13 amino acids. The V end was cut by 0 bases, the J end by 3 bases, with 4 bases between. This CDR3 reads CASSQDRAETLYF. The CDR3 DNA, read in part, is TGTGCCAGCAGCCAAGATCGGGCAGAAACGCTGTAT.

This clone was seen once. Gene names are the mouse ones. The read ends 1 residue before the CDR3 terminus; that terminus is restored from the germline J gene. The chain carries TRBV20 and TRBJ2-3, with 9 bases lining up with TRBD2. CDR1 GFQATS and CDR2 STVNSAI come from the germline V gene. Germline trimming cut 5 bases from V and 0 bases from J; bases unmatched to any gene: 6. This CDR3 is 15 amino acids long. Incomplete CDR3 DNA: TGTGGTGCTTTGGGGGGGCGCATAAGTGCAGAAACGCTGTAT. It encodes CGALGGRISAETLY. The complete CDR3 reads CGALGGRISAETLYF.

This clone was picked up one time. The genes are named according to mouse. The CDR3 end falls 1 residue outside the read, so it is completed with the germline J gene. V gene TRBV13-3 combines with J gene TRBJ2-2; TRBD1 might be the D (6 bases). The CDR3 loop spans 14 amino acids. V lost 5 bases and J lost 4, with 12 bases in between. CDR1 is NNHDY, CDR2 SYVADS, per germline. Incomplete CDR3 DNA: TGTGCCAGCAGACTCAGGGGTGGCACCGGGCAGCTCTAC. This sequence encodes CASRLRGGTGQLY. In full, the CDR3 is CASRLRGGTGQLYF.

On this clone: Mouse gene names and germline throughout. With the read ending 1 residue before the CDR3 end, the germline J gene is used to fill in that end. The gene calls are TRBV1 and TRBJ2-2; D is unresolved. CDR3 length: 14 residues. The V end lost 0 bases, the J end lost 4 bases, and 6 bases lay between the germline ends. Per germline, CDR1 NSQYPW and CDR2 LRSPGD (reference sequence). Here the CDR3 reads CTCSADMGTGQLYF. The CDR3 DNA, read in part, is TGCACCTGCAGTGCAGATATGGGCACCGGGCAGCTCTAC. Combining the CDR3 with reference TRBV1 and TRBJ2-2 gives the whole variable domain VTLLEQNPRWRLVPRGQAVNLRCILKNSQYPWMSWYQQDLQKQLQWLFTLRSPGDKEVKSLPGADYLATRVTDTELRLQVANMSQGRTLYCTCSADMGTGQLYFGEGSKLTVL.

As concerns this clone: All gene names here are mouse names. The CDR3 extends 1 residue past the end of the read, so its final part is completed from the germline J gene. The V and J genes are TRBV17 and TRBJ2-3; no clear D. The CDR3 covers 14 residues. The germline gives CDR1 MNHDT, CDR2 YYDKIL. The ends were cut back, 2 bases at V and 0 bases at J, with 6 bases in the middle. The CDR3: CASSRHLSAETLYF. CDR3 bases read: TGTGCTAGCAGTAGACACCTTAGTGCAGAAACGCTGTAT.

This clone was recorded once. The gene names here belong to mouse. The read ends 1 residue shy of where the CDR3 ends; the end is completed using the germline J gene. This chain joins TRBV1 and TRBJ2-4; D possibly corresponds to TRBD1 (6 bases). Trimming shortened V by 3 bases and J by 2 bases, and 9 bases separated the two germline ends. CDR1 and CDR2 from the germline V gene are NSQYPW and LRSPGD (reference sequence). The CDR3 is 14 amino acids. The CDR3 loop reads CTCSARDNQNTLYF. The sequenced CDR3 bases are TGCACCTGCAGTGCCCGGGACAATCAAAACACCTTGTAC.

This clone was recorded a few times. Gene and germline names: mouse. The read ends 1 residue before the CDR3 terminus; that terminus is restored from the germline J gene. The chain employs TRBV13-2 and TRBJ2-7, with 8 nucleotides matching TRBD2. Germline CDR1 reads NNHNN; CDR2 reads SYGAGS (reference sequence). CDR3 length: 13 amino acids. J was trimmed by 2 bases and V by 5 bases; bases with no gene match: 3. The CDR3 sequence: CASGAGGTYEQYF. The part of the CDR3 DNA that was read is TGTGCCAGCGGGGCTGGGGGGACCTATGAACAGTAC.

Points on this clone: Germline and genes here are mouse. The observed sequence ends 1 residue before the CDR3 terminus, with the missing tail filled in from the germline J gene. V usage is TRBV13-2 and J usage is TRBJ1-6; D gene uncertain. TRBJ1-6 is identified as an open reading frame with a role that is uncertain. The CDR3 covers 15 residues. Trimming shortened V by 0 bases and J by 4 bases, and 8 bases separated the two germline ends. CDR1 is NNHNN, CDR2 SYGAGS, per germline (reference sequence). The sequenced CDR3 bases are TGTGCCAGCGGTGATGGGGATGGATATAATTCGCCCCTCTAC. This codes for CASGDGDGYNSPLY. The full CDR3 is CASGDGDGYNSPLYF.

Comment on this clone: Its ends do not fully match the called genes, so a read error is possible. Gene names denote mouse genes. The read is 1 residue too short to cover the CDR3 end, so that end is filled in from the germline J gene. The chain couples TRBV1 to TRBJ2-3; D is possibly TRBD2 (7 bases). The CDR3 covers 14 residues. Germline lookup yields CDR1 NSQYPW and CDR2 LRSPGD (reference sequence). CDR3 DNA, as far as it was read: TGCACCTACAGTGCAGTGGGGGGCGCAGAAACGCTGTAT. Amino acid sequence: CTYSAVGGAETLY. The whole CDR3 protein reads CTYSAVGGAETLYF.

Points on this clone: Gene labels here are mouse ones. The CDR3 region is CASSRDRGSDYTF. The CDR3 bases that were read are TGTGCTAGCAGTAGAGACAGGGGCTCCGACTACACC. This chain uses TRBV17 with TRBJ1-2, with a tentative D call TRBD1 (6 bases). The observed sequence ends 1 residue before the CDR3 terminus, with the missing tail filled in from the germline J gene. The germline CDR1 and CDR2 sequences are MNHDT and YYDKIL. V was clipped by 0 bases and J by 4 bases, with 6 bases between them. This CDR3 spans 13 amino acids.

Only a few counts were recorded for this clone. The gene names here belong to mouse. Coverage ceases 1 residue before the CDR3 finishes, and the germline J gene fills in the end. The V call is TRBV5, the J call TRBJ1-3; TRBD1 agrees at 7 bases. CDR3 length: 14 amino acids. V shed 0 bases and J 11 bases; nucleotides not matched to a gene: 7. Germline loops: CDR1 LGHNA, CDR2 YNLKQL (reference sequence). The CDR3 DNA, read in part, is TGTGCCAGCAGCCAAGATGGGGACAGCTCTGCGCTCTAT. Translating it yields CASSQDGDSSALY. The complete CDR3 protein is CASSQDGDSSALYF.

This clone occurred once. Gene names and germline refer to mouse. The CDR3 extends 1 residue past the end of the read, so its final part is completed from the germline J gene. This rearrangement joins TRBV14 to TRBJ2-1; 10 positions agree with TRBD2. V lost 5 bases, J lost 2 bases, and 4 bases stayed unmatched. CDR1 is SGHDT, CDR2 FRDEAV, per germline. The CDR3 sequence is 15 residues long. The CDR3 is CASSPGLGDYAEQFF. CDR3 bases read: TGTGCCAGCAGCCCCGGACTGGGGGACTATGCTGAGCAGTTC.

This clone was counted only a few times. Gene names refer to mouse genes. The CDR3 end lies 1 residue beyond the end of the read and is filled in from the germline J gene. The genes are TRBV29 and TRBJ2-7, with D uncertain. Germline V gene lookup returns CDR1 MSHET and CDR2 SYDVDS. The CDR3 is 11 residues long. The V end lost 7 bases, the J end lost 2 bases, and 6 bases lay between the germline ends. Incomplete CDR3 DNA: TGTGCTAGCAATACAGCCTATGAACAGTAC. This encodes CASNTAYEQY. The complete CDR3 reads CASNTAYEQYF. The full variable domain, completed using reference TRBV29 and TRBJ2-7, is DMKVTQMPRYLIKRMGENVLLECGQDMSHETMYWYRQDPGLGLQLIYISYDVDSNSEGDIPKGYRVSRKKREHFSLILDSAKTNQTSVYFCASNTAYEQYFGPGTRLTVL.

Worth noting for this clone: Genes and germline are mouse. The CDR3 sequence: CASSRRAGGQAPLF. The DNA read from the CDR3 is TGTGCTAGCAGTAGAAGGGCAGGGGGCCAGGCTCCGCTT. This chain links TRBV17 with TRBJ1-5, with 7 bases matching TRBD1. The read comes to an end 1 residue before the CDR3 does, leaving the germline J gene to fill in the end. Germline V gene sequence: CDR1 MNHDT, CDR2 YYDKIL. V was clipped by 2 bases and J by 6 bases; unmatched bases: 4. The CDR3 has 14 amino acids. Filled out from reference TRBV17 and TRBJ1-5, the complete variable domain reads DTTVKQNPRYKLARVGKPVNLICSQTMNHDTMYWYQKKPNQAPKLLLFYYDKILNREADTFEKFQSSRPNNSFCSLYIGSAGLEYSAMYLCASSRRAGGQAPLFGEGTRLSVL.